The T cell receptor (beta chain) under discussion was sequenced for a study of blood T cell repertoires in COVID-19. Study in general: Specimens from acute and convalescent COVID-19 originated in the United States, Italy and Spain. Sample material is recorded as cDNA or gDNA derived from T cells, B-cell-depleted T cells, or PBMCs.

The CDR3 is 14 amino acids. Germline loops: CDR1 MNHEY, CDR2 SVGAGI. V gave up 7 bases and J gave up 4 bases, with 14 bases separating them. Authors' analysis steps: Cell counts per sample came from amplifying reference gene primers. TCRdb keeps only in-frame clones here, not all; method: immunoSEQ multiplex PCR. V, J and clone size derive from that table, while D and trimming were established from the DNA sequence. The sample has more than 90,000 clones; around 85% are singletons. The clonotype comes from a woman aged 70-85 years with active or convalescent COVID-19. The genes are TRBV6-5 and TRBJ1-5; D perhaps matches TRBD1 (6 bases). Source material: peripheral blood. For the CDR3, the DNA is TGTGCCAGCACCTACAGGGTTGGAAATCAGCCCCAGCATTTT. Translation gives CASTYRVGNQPQHF.